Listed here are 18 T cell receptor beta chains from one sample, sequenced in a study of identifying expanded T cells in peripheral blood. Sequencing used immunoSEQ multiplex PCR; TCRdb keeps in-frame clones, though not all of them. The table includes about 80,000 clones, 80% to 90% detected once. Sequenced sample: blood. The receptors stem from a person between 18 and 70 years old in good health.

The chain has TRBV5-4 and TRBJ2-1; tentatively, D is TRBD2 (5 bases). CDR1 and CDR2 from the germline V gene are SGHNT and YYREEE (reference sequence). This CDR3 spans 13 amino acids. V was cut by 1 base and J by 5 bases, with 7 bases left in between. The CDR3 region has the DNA TGTGCCAGCAGCTTGTACGGGAACAATGAGCAGTTCTTC. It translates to CASSLYGNNEQFF.

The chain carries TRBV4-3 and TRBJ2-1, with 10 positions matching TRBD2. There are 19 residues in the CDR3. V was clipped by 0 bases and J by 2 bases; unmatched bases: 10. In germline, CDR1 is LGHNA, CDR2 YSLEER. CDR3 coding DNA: TGCGCCAGCAGCCAAGATTCGGGCACTAGCGGGACCCCCTACAATGAGCAGTTCTTC. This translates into CASSQDSGTSGTPYNEQFF.

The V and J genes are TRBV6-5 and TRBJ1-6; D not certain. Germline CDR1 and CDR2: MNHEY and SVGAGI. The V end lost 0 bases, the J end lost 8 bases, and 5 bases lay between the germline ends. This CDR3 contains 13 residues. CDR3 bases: TGTGCCAGCAGTTACTCGATTCATTCACCCCTCCACTTT. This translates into CASSYSIHSPLHF.

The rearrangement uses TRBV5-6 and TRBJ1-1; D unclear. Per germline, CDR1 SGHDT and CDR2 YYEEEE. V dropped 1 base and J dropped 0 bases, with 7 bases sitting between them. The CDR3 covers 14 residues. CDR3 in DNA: TGTGCCAGCAGCTTGCGGCAGGTGAACACTGAAGCTTTCTTT. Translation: CASSLRQVNTEAFF.

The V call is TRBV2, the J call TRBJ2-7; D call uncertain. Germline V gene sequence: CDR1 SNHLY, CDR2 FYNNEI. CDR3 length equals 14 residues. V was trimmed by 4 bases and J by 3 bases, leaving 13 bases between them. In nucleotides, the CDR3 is TGTGCCAGCAGTGTCGGAGATATTCACTACGAGCAGTACTTC. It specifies CASSVGDIHYEQYF.

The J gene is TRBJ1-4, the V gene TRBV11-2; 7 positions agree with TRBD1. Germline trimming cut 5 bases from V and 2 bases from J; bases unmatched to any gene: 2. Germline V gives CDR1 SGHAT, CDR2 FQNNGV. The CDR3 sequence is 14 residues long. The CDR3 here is CASSDRVTNEKLFF. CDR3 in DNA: TGTGCCAGCAGCGACAGGGTCACTAATGAAAAACTGTTTTTT. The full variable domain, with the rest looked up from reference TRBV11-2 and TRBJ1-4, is EAGVAQSPRYKIIEKRQSVAFWCNPISGHATLYWYQQILGQGPKLLIQFQNNGVVDDSQLPKDRFSAERLKGVDSTLKIQPAKLEDSAVYLCASSDRVTNEKLFFGSGTQLSVL.

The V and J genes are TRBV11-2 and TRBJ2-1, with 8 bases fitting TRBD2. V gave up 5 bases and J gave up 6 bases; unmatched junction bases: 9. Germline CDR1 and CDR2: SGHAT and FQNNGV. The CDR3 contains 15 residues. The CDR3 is CASSLHRTSFNEQFF. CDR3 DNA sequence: TGTGCCAGCAGCCTCCATAGGACTAGCTTCAATGAGCAGTTCTTC. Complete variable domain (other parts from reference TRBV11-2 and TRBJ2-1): EAGVAQSPRYKIIEKRQSVAFWCNPISGHATLYWYQQILGQGPKLLIQFQNNGVVDDSQLPKDRFSAERLKGVDSTLKIQPAKLEDSAVYLCASSLHRTSFNEQFFGPGTRLTVL.

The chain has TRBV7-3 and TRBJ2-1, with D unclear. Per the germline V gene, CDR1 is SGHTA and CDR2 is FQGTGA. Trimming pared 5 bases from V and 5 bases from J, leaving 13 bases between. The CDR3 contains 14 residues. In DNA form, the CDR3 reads TGTGCCAGCAGCGAGTCCCAGACGGACAATGAGCAGTTCTTC. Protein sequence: CASSESQTDNEQFF. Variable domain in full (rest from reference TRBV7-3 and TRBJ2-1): GAGVSQTPSNKVTEKGKYVELRCDPISGHTALYWYRQSLGQGPEFLIYFQGTGAADDSGLPNDRFFAVRPEGSVSTLKIQRTERGDSAVYLCASSESQTDNEQFFGPGTRLTVL.

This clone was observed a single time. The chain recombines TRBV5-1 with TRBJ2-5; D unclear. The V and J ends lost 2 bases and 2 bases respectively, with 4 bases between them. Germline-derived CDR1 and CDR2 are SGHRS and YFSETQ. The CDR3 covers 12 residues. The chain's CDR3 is CASSLDQETQYF. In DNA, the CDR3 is TGCGCCAGCAGCTTAGATCAAGAGACCCAGTACTTC.

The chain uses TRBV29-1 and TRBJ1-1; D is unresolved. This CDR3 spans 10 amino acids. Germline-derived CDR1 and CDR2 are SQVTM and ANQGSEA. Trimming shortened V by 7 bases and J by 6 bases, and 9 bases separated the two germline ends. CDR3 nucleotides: TGCAGCGATGGGGAGGCTGAAGCTTTCTTT. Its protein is CSDGEAEAFF.

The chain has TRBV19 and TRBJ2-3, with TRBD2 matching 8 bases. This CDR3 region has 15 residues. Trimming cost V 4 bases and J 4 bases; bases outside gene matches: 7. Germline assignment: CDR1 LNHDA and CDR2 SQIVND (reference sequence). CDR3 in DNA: TGTGCCAGTAGTACCACCAGCGGGAGTTCAGATACGCAGTATTTT. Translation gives CASSTTSGSSDTQYF.

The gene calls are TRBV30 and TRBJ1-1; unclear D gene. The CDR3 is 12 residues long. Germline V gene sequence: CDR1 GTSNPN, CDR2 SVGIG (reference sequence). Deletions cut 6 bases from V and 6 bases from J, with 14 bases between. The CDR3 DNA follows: TGTGCCTGCCGACCAGGTCGGTCTGAAGCTTTCTTT. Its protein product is CACRPGRSEAFF.

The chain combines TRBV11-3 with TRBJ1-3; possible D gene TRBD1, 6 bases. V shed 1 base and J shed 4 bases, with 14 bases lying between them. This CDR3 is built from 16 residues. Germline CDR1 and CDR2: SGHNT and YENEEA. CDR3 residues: CASSLAGRGTGNTIYF. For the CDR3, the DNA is TGTGCCAGCAGCTTAGCAGGCAGGGGTACCGGAAACACCATATATTTT.

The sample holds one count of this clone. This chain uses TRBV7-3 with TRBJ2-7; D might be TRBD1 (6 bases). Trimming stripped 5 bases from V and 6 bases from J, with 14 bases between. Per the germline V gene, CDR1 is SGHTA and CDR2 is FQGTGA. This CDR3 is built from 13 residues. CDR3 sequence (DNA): TGTGCCAGCAGCCCACAGGGATCTACCGAGCAGTACTTC. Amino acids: CASSPQGSTEQYF. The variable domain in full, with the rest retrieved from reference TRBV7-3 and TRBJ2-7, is GAGVSQTPSNKVTEKGKYVELRCDPISGHTALYWYRQSLGQGPEFLIYFQGTGAADDSGLPNDRFFAVRPEGSVSTLKIQRTERGDSAVYLCASSPQGSTEQYFGPGTRLTVT.

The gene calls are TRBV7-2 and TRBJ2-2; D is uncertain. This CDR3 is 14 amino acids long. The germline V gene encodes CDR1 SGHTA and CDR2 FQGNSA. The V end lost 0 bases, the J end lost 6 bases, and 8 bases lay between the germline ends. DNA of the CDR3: TGTGCCAGCAGCTTAGCCCTCCCCCCCGGGGAGCTGTTTTTT. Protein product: CASSLALPPGELFF. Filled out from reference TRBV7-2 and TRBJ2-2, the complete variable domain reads GAGVSQSPSNKVTEKGKDVELRCDPISGHTALYWYRQSLGQGLEFLIYFQGNSAPDKSGLPSDRFSAERTGGSVSTLTIQRTQQEDSAVYLCASSLALPPGELFFGEGSRLTVL.

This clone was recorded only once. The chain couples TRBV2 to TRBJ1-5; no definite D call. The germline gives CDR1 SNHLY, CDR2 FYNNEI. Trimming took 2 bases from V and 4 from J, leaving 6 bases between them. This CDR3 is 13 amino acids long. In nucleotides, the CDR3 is TGTGCCAGCAGTGAAAACGGAAATCAGCCCCAGCATTTT. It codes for CASSENGNQPQHF.

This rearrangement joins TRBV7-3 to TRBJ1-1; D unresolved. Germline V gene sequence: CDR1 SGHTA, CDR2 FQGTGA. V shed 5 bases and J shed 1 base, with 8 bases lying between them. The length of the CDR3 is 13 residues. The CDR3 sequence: CASSPLGNTEAFF. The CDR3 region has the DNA TGTGCCAGCAGCCCCCTGGGGAACACTGAAGCTTTCTTT. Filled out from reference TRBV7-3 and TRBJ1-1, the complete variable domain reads GAGVSQTPSNKVTEKGKYVELRCDPISGHTALYWYRQSLGQGPEFLIYFQGTGAADDSGLPNDRFFAVRPEGSVSTLKIQRTERGDSAVYLCASSPLGNTEAFFGQGTRLTVV.

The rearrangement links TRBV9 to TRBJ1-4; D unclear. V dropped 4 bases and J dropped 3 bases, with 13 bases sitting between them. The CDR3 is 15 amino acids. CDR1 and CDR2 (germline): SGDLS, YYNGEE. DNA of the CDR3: TGTGCCAGCAGCTCAAGCCCAACCGCTAATGAAAAACTGTTTTTT. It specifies CASSSSPTANEKLFF.